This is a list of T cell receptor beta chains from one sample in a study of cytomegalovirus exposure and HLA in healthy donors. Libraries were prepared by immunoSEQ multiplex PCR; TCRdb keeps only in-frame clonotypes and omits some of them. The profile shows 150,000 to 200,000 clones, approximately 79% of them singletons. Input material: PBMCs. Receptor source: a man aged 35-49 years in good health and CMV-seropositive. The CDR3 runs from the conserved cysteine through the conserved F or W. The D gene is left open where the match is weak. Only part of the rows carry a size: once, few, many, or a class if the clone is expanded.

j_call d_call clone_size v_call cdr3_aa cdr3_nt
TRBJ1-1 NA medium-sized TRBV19 CASSIQGGNTEAFF TGTGCCAGTAGTATACAGGGTGGAAACACTGAAGCTTTCTTT
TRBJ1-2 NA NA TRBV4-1 CASSQEGRGGYTF TGCGCCAGCAGCCAGGAGGGACGGGGTGGCTACACCTTC
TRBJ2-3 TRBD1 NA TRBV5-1 CASSNTGVEDTQYF TGCGCCAGCAGCAACACAGGGGTCGAAGATACGCAGTATTTT
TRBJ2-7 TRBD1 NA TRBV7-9 CASSIPGQGIYEQYF TGTGCCAGCAGCATCCCGGGACAGGGAATTTACGAGCAGTACTTC
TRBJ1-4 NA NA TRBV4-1 CASSQDSGVTNEKLFF TGCGCCAGCAGCCAAGATTCCGGGGTGACTAATGAAAAACTGTTTTTT
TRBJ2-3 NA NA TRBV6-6 CASSPRQKQSTDTQYF TGTGCCAGCAGTCCTCGACAGAAACAAAGCACAGATACGCAGTATTTT
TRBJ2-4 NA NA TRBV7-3 CASSLWVRAKNSQYF TGTGCCAGCAGCTTATGGGTCAGAGCCAAAAACAGTCAGTACTTC
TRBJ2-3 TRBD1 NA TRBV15 CATSRGQGGPDTQYF TGTGCCACCAGCAGAGGACAGGGTGGGCCAGATACGCAGTATTTT
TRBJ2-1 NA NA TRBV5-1 CASSPEGGGASYNEQFF TGCGCCAGCAGCCCAGAGGGAGGCGGGGCGTCCTACAATGAGCAGTTCTTC
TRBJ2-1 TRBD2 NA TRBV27 CASSPLLGGVDNEQFF TGTGCCAGCAGTCCCCTCCTCGGGGGGGTAGACAATGAGCAGTTCTTC
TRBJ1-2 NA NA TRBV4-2 CASSHEAPIGYTF TGTGCCAGCAGCCACGAGGCCCCTATAGGATACACCTTC
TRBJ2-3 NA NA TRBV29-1 CSVLPVDGTDTQYF TGCAGCGTCCTACCGGTAGATGGCACAGATACGCAGTATTTT
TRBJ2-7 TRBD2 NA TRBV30 CAWGTSGSYEQYF TGTGCCTGGGGGACTAGCGGTTCCTACGAGCAGTACTTC
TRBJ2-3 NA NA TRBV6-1 CASSEARGAATDTQYF TGTGCCAGCAGTGAAGCGCGGGGAGCGGCTACAGATACGCAGTATTTT
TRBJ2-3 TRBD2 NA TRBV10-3 CAISRTSGNTDTQYF TGTGCCATCAGCAGGACTAGCGGGAACACAGATACGCAGTATTTT
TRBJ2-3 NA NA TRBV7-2 CAGSRYTDTQYF TGTGCCGGCAGCCGTTACACAGATACGCAGTATTTT
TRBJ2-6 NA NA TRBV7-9 CASSLGGAVPNVLTF TGTGCCAGCAGCTTGGGCGGGGCAGTTCCGAACGTCCTGACTTTC
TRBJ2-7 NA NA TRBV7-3 CASSLGASYEQYF TGTGCCAGCAGCTTAGGGGCCTCCTACGAGCAGTACTTC
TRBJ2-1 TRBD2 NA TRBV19 CASSATGTSGRAYNEQFF TGTGCCAGTAGTGCTACCGGGACTAGCGGGAGGGCCTACAATGAGCAGTTCTTC
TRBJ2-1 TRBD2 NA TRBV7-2 CASSPRLAGGDEQFF TGTGCCAGCAGCCCCCGTCTAGCGGGGGGGGATGAGCAGTTCTTC
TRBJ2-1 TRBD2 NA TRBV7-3 CASSLAGVTNEQFF TGTGCCAGCAGTTTAGCGGGAGTAACCAATGAGCAGTTCTTC
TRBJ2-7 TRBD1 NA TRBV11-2 CASSLLGQGEQYF TGTGCCAGCAGCTTATTGGGACAGGGTGAGCAGTACTTC
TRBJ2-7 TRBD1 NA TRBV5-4 CASSSDRGRVEQYF TGTGCCAGCAGCTCGGACAGGGGGCGAGTCGAGCAGTACTTC
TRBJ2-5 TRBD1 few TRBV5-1 CASSLSLGQQETQYF TGCGCCAGCAGCTTGTCTTTGGGACAGCAAGAGACCCAGTACTTC
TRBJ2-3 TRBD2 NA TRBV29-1 CSVSSGSSTDTQYF TGCAGCGTTTCTAGCGGGTCTAGCACAGATACGCAGTATTTT
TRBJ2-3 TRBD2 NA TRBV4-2 CASSQDSAGGTDTQYF TGTGCCAGCAGCCAAGATTCAGCGGGAGGGACAGATACGCAGTATTTT
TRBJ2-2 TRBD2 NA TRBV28 CASSLVGLEAGELFF TGTGCCAGCAGTTTAGTCGGACTAGAGGCCGGGGAGCTGTTTTTT
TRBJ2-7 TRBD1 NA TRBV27 CASSWTGMGLYEQYF TGTGCCAGCAGTTGGACAGGGATGGGATTGTACGAGCAGTACTTC
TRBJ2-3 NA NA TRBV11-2 CASSRNPGGTDTQYF TGTGCCAGCAGTCGGAACCCGGGAGGCACAGATACGCAGTATTTT
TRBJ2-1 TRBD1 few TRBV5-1 CASSSILLRDSQFF TGCGCCAGCAGCTCGATCTTACTCCGGGACAGTCAGTTCTTC
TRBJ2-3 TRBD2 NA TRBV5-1 CASSESLTTSGTDTQYF TGCGCCAGCAGCGAGAGCCTGACGACTAGCGGCACAGATACGCAGTATTTT
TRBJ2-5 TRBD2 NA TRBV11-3 CASARDYYQETQYF TGTGCCAGCGCTAGGGACTACTACCAAGAGACCCAGTACTTC
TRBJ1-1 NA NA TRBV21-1 CASTDKTRNTEAFF TGTGCCAGCACTGACAAAACGAGGAACACTGAAGCTTTCTTT
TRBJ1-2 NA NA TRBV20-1 CSATTRDGYTF TGCAGTGCTACCACGAGAGATGGCTACACCTTC
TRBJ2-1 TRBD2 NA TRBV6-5 CASSLSGSYNEQFF TGTGCCAGCAGCCTTAGCGGGAGCTACAATGAGCAGTTCTTC
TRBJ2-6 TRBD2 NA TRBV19 CASTAGEAGANVLTF TGTGCCAGTACCGCGGGGGAAGCAGGGGCCAACGTCCTGACTTTC